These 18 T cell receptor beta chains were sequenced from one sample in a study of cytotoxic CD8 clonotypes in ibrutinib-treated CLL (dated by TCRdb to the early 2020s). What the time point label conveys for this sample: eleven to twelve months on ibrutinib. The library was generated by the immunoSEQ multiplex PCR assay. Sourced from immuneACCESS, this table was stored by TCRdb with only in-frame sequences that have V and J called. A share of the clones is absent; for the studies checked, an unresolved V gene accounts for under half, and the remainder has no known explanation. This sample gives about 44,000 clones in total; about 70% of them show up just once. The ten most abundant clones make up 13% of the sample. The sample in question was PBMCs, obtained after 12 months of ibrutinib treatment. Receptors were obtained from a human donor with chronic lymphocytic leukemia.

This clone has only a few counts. The chain's CDR3 is CAIRGTDTYEQYF. The CDR3, as DNA: TGTGCCATCAGGGGGACAGACACCTACGAGCAGTACTTC. The chain links TRBV10-3 to TRBJ2-7; TRBD1 matches 7 bases. Per the germline V gene, CDR1 is ENHRY and CDR2 is SYGVKD. The CDR3 totals 13 residues. The junction had 4 bases not matched to a gene; V was cut back by 6 bases and J by 2 bases.

The DNA for the CDR3 is TGTGCCAGCAGCCTGGAAGCAACTAATGAAAAACTGTTTTTT. This codes for CASSLEATNEKLFF. The chain recombines TRBV7-8 with TRBJ1-4; D not resolved. This CDR3 spans 14 amino acids. In germline, CDR1 is SGHVS, CDR2 FQNEAQ. V gave up 5 bases and J gave up 0 bases, with 7 bases separating them.

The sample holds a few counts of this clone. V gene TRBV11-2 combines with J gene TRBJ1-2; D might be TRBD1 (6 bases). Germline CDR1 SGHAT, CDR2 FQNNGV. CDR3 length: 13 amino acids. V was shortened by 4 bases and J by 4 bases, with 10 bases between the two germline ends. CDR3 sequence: CASSWGAGYGYTF. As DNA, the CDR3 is TGTGCCAGCAGCTGGGGGGCCGGCTATGGCTACACCTTC. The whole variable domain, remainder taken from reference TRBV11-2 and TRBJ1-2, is EAGVAQSPRYKIIEKRQSVAFWCNPISGHATLYWYQQILGQGPKLLIQFQNNGVVDDSQLPKDRFSAERLKGVDSTLKIQPAKLEDSAVYLCASSWGAGYGYTFGSGTRLTVV.

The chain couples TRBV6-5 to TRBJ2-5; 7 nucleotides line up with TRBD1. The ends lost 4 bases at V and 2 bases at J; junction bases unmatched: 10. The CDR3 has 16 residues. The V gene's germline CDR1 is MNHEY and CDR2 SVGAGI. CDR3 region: CASSSGDRDRQETQYF. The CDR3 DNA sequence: TGTGCCAGCAGTTCTGGGGACCGGGACAGACAAGAGACCCAGTACTTC.

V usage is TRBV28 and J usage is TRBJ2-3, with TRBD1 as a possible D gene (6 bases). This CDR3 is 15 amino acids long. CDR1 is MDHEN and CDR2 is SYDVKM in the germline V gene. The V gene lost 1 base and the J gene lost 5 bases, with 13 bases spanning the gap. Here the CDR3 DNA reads TGTGCCAGCAGTTTATATGGGGGCCCTTTAGATACGCAGTATTTT. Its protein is CASSLYGGPLDTQYF.

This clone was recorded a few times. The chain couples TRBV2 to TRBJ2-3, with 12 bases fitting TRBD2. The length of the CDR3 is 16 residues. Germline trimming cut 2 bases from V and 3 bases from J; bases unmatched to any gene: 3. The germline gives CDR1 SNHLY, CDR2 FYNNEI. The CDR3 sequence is CASSEPTSGSTDTQYF. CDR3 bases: TGTGCCAGCAGTGAACCGACTAGCGGGAGTACAGATACGCAGTATTTT.

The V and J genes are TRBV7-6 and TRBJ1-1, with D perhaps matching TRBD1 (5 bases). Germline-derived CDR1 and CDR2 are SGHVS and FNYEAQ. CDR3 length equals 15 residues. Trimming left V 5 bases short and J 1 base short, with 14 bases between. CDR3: CASSEAGTGNTEAFF. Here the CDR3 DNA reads TGTGCCAGCAGCGAAGCCGGGACGGGGAACACTGAAGCTTTCTTT.

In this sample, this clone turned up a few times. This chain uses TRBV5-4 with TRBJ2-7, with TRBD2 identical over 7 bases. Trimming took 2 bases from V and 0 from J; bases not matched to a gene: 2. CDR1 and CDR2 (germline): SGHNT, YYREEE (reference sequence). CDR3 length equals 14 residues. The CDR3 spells CASSLAGPSYEQYF. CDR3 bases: TGTGCCAGCAGCTTAGCGGGGCCCTCCTACGAGCAGTACTTC.

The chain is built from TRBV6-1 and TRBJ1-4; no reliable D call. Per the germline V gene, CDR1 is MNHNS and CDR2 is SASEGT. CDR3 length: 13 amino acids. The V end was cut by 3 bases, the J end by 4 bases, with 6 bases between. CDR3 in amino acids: CASSDRHNEKLFF. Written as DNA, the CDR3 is TGTGCCAGCAGTGACAGGCATAATGAAAAACTGTTTTTT.

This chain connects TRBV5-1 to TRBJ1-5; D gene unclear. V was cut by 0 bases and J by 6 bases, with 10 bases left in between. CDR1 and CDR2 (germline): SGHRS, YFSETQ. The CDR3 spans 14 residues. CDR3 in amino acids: CASSLDGLGQPQHF. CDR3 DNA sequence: TGCGCCAGCAGCTTGGACGGCCTGGGTCAGCCCCAGCATTTT.

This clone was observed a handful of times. This chain's CDR3 is CASSVSSGSGNTIYF. DNA for the CDR3: TGTGCCAGCAGCGTGTCGTCCGGCTCTGGAAACACCATATATTTT. The chain uses TRBV9 and TRBJ1-3; D remains unclear. Germline CDR1 reads SGDLS; CDR2 reads YYNGEE. This CDR3 is 15 amino acids long. V was trimmed by 2 bases and J by 0 bases, leaving 9 bases between them.

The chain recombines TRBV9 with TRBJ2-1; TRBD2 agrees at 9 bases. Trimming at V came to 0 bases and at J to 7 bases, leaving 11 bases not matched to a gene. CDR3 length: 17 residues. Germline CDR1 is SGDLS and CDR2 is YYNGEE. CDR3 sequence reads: CASSVATKAGGQNEQFF. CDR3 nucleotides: TGTGCCAGCAGCGTAGCTACGAAGGCGGGAGGGCAGAATGAGCAGTTCTTC.

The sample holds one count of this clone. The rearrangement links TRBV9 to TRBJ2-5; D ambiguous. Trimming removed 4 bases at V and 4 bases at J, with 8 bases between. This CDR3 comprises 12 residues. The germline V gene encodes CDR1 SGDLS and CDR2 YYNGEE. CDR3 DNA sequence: TGTGCCAGCAGCCCCAACTTAGAGACCCAGTACTTC. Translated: CASSPNLETQYF.

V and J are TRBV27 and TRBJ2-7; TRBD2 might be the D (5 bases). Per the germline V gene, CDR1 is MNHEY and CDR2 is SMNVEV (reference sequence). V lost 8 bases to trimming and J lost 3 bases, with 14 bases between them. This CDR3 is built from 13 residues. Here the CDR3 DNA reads TGTGCCAGCGGGAGTAGCGACCTCTACGAGCAGTACTTC. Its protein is CASGSSDLYEQYF.

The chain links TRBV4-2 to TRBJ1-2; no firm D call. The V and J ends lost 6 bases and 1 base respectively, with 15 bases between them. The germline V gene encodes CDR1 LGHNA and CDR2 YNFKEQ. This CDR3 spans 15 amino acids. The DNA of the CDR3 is TGTGCCAGCAGTCCAGAGGGAGGGAATAACTATGGCTACACCTTC. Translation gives CASSPEGGNNYGYTF.

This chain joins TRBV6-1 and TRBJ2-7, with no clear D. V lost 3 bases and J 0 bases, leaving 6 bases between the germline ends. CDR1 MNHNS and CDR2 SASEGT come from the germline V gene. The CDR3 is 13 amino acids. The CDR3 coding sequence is TGTGCCAGCAGTGATCAAGCCTCCTACGAGCAGTACTTC. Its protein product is CASSDQASYEQYF.

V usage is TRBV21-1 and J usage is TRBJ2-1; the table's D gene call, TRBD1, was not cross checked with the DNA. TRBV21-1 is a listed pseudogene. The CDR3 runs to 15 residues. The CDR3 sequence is CASSKLTGQCNEQFF. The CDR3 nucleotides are TGTGCCAGCAGCAAACTAACGGGACAGTGTAATGAGCAGTTCTTC.

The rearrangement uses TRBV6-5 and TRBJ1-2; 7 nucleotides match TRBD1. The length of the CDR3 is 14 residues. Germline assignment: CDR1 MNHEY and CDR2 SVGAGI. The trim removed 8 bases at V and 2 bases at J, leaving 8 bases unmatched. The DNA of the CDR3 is TGTGCCAGCTCGAGAGGGGGCCAGAACTATGGCTACACCTTC. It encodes CASSRGGQNYGYTF.